A single T cell receptor beta chain is shown here with its context. The antigen remains unidentified. These data belong to a study of cytomegalovirus exposure and HLA in healthy donors. Both 60 Vbeta primers and 13 Jbeta primers went into the PCR. Data came from immunoSEQ multiplex PCR; TCRdb stores just in-frame clones and leaves some out. The sample has around 58,000 clones. Germline CDR1 reads SGHRS; CDR2 reads YFSETQ. Between the trimmed V and J ends, which lost 1 base and 1 base, there was a span of 7 bases. The length of the CDR3 is 14 residues. Notes on the study in general: Apparent HLA restriction characterized most CMV-associated TCR beta chains in a later analysis. Later on, an analysis showed TCR association rates differing by HLA locus, with DRB1 the most and HLA-C the fewest.

The sequence derives from a man aged 50-60 years in good health and CMV-seropositive. The rearrangement links TRBV5-1 to TRBJ2-3; D uncertain. Sequencing was done on a sample of PBMCs. CDR3 amino acids: CASSLSTRTDTQYF. CDR3 in DNA: TGCGCCAGCAGCTTGTCAACTCGCACAGATACGCAGTATTTT.